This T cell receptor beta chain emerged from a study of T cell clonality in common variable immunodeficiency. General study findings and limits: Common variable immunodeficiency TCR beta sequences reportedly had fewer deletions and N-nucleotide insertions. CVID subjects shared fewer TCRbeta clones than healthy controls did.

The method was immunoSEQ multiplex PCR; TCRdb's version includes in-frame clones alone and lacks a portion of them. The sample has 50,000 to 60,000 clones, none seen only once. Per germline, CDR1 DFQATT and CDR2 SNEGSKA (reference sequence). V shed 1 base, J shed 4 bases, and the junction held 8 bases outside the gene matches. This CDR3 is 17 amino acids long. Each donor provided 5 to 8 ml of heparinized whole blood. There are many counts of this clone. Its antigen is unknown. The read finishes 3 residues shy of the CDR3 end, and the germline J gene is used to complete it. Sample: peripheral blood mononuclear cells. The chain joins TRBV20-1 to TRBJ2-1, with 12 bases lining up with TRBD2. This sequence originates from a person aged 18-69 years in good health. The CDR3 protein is CSARGPQLAGGYNEQFF. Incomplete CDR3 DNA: TGCAGTGCTAGAGGGCCCCAACTAGCGGGAGGATACAATGAG.